This T cell receptor beta chain came from a study of CD8+CD57+ T cells in acquired aplastic anemia. Those patients picked for sequencing had displayed CD8+CD57+ cell expansion on flow cytometry. Genomic DNA, serving as template, underwent TCR beta VDJ and CDR3 profiling. TCRdb passed the reads through MiXCR, listing each CDR3 protein once. Of fewer than 300,000 distinct CDR3 sequences listed, roughly 80% are singletons. CDR3 length: 16 amino acids. Germline V gene sequence: CDR1 DFQATT, CDR2 SNEGSKA (reference sequence). The study, taken as a whole, reports: Significance was not reached for CD8+ Simpson's diversity between patients and controls.

With regard to this clonotype: Its target is unknown. At one end, the junction sequence differs from germline, possibly due to a read error.

The rearrangement links TRBV20-1 to TRBJ2-1; D perhaps matches TRBD2 (5 bases). The TCR sequence derives from a human donor with aplastic anemia. Sequences were obtained from sorted CD4+, CD8+, or CD8+CD57+ T cells (not recorded which) from PBMCs. The CDR3 here is CSARAPRTGLSNEQFF. Here the CDR3 DNA reads TGTAGTGCTAGAGCACCAAGAACCGGACTGTCGAATGAGCAGTTCTTC.